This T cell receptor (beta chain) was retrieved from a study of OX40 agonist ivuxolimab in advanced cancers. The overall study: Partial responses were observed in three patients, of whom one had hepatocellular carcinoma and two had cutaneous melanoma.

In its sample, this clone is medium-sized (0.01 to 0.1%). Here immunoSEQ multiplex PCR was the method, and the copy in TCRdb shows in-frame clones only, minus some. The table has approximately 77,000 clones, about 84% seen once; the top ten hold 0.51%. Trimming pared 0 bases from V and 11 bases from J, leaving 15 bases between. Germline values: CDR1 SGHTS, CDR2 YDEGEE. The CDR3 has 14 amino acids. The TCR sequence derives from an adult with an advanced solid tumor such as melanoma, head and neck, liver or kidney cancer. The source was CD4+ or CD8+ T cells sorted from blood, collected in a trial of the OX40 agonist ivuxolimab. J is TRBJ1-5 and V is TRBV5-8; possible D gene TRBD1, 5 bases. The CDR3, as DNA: TGTGCCAGCAGCTTGGGGGGCAGCCTAGGGGCCCAGCATTTT. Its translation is CASSLGGSLGAQHF. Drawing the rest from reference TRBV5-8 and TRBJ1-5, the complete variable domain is EAGVTQSPTHLIKTRGQQATLRCSPISGHTSVYWYQQALGLGLQFLLWYDEGEERNRGNFPPRFSGRQFPNYSSELNVNALELEDSALYLCASSLGGSLGAQHFGDGTRLSIL.